The sequence of this T cell receptor beta chain was determined in a study of blood T cell repertoires in COVID-19. At the level of the study: Acute and convalescent COVID-19 samples came from the United States, Italy and Spain. T cells, B-cell-depleted T cells, or PBMCs provided the cDNA or gDNA that served as material.

Trimming left V 3 bases short and J 5 bases short, with 13 bases between. CDR3 size: 14 residues. Germline CDR1 and CDR2: LGHDT and YNNKEL (reference sequence). Produced via immunoSEQ multiplex PCR; TCRdb's table is partial and in-frame only. The top ten hold around 0.84% of the sample, which has approximately 290,000 clones, around 89% seen once. The J gene is TRBJ1-1, the V gene TRBV3-1 (or the pseudogene TRBV3-2); D is ambiguous. The origin of this receptor is a man aged 25 to 45 with acute or convalescent COVID-19. The source material was peripheral blood. CDR3 nucleotide sequence: TGTGCCAGCAGCCAGGCGACACCTCAGACTGAAGCTTTCTTT. Protein sequence: CASSQATPQTEAFF.